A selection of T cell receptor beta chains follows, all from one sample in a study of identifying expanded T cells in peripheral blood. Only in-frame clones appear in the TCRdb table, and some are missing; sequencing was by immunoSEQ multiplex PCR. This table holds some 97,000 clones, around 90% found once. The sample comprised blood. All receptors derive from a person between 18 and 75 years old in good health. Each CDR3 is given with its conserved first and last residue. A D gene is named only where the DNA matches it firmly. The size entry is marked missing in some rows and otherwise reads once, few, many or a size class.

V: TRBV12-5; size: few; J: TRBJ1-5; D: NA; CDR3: CASGLGTDQPQHF; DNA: TGTGCTAGTGGTTTAGGGACCGATCAGCCCCAGCATTTT
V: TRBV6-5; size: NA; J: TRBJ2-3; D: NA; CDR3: CASSFGPLTDTQYF; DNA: TGTGCCAGCAGTTTCGGGCCCTTAACAGATACGCAGTATTTT
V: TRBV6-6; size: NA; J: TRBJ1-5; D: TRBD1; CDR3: CASPTGDFGNQPQHF; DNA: TGTGCCAGCCCAACAGGGGATTTCGGCAATCAGCCCCAGCATTTT
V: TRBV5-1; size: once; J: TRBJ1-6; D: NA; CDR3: CASSLDRPWGYNSPLHF; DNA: TGCGCCAGCAGCTTGGACCGCCCCTGGGGATATAATTCACCCCTCCACTTT
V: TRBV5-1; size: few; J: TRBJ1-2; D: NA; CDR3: CASSGDTNYGYTF; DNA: TGCGCCAGCAGCGGGGACACTAACTATGGCTACACCTTC
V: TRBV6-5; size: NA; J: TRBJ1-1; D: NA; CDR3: CASRSPPGDTEAFF; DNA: TGTGCCAGCAGATCTCCCCCGGGTGACACTGAAGCTTTCTTT
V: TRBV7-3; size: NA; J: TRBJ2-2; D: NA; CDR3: CASSPNTGELFF; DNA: TGTGCCAGCAGCCCGAACACCGGGGAGCTGTTTTTT
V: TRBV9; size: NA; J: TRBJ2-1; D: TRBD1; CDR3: CASSVEGTGSYNEQFF; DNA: TGTGCCAGCAGCGTAGAGGGGACAGGAAGCTACAATGAGCAGTTCTTC
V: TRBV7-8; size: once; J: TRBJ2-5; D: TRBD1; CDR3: CASSPPGQGWETQYF; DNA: TGTGCCAGCAGCCCTCCGGGACAGGGTTGGGAGACCCAGTACTTC
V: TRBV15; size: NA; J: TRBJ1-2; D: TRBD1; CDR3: CATSRDGTGGGYTF; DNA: TGTGCCACCAGCAGAGATGGGACAGGGGGTGGCTACACCTTC
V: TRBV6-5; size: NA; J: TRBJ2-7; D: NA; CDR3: CASSPSGVLYEQYF; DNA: TGTGCCAGCAGTCCTTCCGGGGTTCTCTACGAGCAGTACTTC
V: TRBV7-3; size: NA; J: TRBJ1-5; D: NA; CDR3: CASSLTGRSNQPQHF; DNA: TGTGCCAGCAGCTTAACGGGGCGGAGCAATCAGCCCCAGCATTTT
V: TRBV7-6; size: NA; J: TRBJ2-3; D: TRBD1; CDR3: CASSFFDTRDRGVFGTDTQYF; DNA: TGTGCCAGCAGCTTTTTCGATACCCGGGACAGGGGTGTTTTCGGCACAGATACGCAGTATTTT